One and the same sample provided the 14 T cell receptor beta chains below, sequenced in a study of blood T cell repertoires in COVID-19. Method: immunoSEQ multiplex PCR; TCRdb's copy keeps in-frame clones and lacks some. The sample contains more than 60,000 clones, around nine tenths of which appear only once. The source material was peripheral blood. Receptors were obtained from a human donor in a cohort sampled during active COVID-19.

V is TRBV19 and J is TRBJ2-2, with D possibly TRBD1 on 5 matching bases. The ends were cut back, 4 bases at V and 7 bases at J, with 10 bases in the middle. CDR1 is LNHDA and CDR2 is SQIVND in the germline V gene (reference sequence). The CDR3 is made up of 13 amino acids. CDR3 in amino acids: CASSKDIHGELFF. Written as DNA, the CDR3 is TGTGCCAGTAGTAAGGACATTCACGGGGAGCTGTTTTTT. Variable domain in full (rest from reference TRBV19 and TRBJ2-2): DGGITQSPKYLFRKEGQNVTLSCEQNLNHDAMYWYRQDPGQGLRLIYYSQIVNDFQKGDIAEGYSVSREKKESFPLTVTSAQKNPTAFYLCASSKDIHGELFFGEGSRLTVL.

The chain has TRBV7-9 and TRBJ1-1; 10 nucleotides line up with TRBD1. CDR3 length: 14 residues. Looked up from germline, CDR1 is SEHNR and CDR2 is FQNEAQ (reference sequence). J was trimmed by 5 bases and V by 6 bases; bases with no gene match: 6. The CDR3 loop reads CASSRQGAGTEAFF. CDR3 coding DNA: TGTGCCAGCAGTCGACAGGGGGCAGGAACTGAAGCTTTCTTT. Variable domain in full (rest from reference TRBV7-9 and TRBJ1-1): DTGVSQNPRHKITKRGQNVTFRCDPISEHNRLYWYRQTLGQGPEFLTYFQNEAQLEKSRLLSDRFSAERPKGSFSTLEIQRTEQGDSAMYLCASSRQGAGTEAFFGQGTRLTVV.

The chain carries TRBV19 and TRBJ1-6, with D tentatively TRBD1 (6 bases). V shed 5 bases and J shed 8 bases, with 16 bases lying between them. This CDR3 contains 15 residues. Germline lookup yields CDR1 LNHDA and CDR2 SQIVND (reference sequence). The CDR3 protein is CASSLRRGADSPLHF. DNA for the CDR3: TGTGCCAGTAGTCTGAGGCGGGGGGCGGATTCACCCCTCCACTTT.

The CDR3 bases are TGTGCCAGCAGTCTGACGGGGATGAACACTGAAGCTTTCTTT. Translating it yields CASSLTGMNTEAFF. The chain couples TRBV6-2 or TRBV6-3 to TRBJ1-1; D gene unclear. Trimming pared 5 bases from V and 0 bases from J, leaving 10 bases between. The CDR3 spans 14 residues. Germline assignment: CDR1 MNHEY and CDR2 SVGEGT.

The chain combines TRBV2 with TRBJ2-3; perhaps TRBD1 as D (5 bases). The V end was cut by 0 bases, the J end by 2 bases, with 18 bases between. This CDR3 is built from 18 residues. From germline, CDR1 is SNHLY and CDR2 FYNNEI. CDR3 protein: CASSEAHRIIGDTDTQYF. The CDR3 coding sequence is TGTGCCAGCAGTGAAGCCCACAGGATTATAGGGGACACAGATACGCAGTATTTT.

This rearrangement joins TRBV6-2 or TRBV6-3 to TRBJ1-2; 11 nucleotides match TRBD1. The V gene end was trimmed by 4 bases and the J gene end by 4 bases; junction bases not matched to a gene: 5. This CDR3 contains 15 residues. Germline values: CDR1 MNHEY, CDR2 SVGEGT. The CDR3 nucleotides read TGTGCCAGCAGTTCCCCGGGACAGGGGGTCTATGGCTACACCTTC. This encodes CASSSPGQGVYGYTF.

The chain has TRBV27 and TRBJ2-3, with 11 bases aligning to TRBD1. The germline CDR1 and CDR2 sequences are MNHEY and SMNVEV (reference sequence). The CDR3 is 15 residues long. Trimming at V came to 2 bases and at J to 5 bases, leaving 3 bases not matched to a gene. CDR3 nucleotide sequence: TGTGCCAGCAGTTTAATGGGACAGGGGGTAGATACGCAGTATTTT. The encoded protein is CASSLMGQGVDTQYF.

The CDR3 loop reads CASSGLGPQHF. The CDR3 DNA reads TGTGCCAGCAGCGGACTCGGGCCCCAGCATTTT. The chain is built from TRBV12-3 or TRBV12-4 and TRBJ1-5; no reliable D call. Trimming took 6 bases from V and 9 from J, leaving 9 bases between them. CDR3 length: 11 amino acids.

This chain joins TRBV19 and TRBJ1-5; D is ambiguous. With 1 base removed from V and 2 bases from J, the gap between germline ends came to 9 bases. Germline CDR1 reads LNHDA; CDR2 reads SQIVND (reference sequence). This CDR3 has 15 amino acids. CDR3 in DNA: TGTGCCAGTAGTATAGTGGTACCGGGCAATCAGCCCCAGCATTTT. It is translated as CASSIVVPGNQPQHF.

The chain joins TRBV4-1 to TRBJ2-7; 10 bases map to TRBD1. Per the germline V gene, CDR1 is MGHRA and CDR2 is YSYEKL. Trimming cost V 1 base and J 7 bases; bases outside gene matches: 4. This CDR3 region has 14 residues. CDR3 residues: CASSQVGQGKEQYF. CDR3 DNA: TGCGCCAGCAGCCAAGTGGGACAGGGGAAAGAGCAGTACTTC.

The genes are TRBV4-2 and TRBJ2-5; tentatively, D is TRBD2 (7 bases). Germline lookup yields CDR1 LGHNA and CDR2 YNFKEQ. This CDR3 contains 14 residues. V was pared by 1 base and J by 5 bases, with 11 bases between. The CDR3 sequence is CASSQGEGVETQYF. CDR3 DNA: TGTGCCAGCAGCCAAGGGGAGGGGGTGGAGACCCAGTACTTC.

V usage is TRBV9 and J usage is TRBJ1-4; TRBD1 is a possible D gene (5 bases). Looked up from germline, CDR1 is SGDLS and CDR2 is YYNGEE. The V end was cut by 4 bases, the J end by 0 bases, with 13 bases between. The CDR3 has 16 amino acids. The CDR3 is CASSPGGAATNEKLFF. In DNA, the CDR3 is TGTGCCAGCAGCCCAGGCGGGGCAGCAACTAATGAAAAACTGTTTTTT.

The chain employs TRBV18 and TRBJ1-5, with 11 bases identical to TRBD1. The CDR3 has 15 amino acids. With 6 bases clipped from V and 5 bases from J, the junction kept 6 bases outside the gene matches. Looked up from germline, CDR1 is KGHSH and CDR2 is LQKENI. This CDR3 is CASSPGQGAYQPQHF. In DNA form, the CDR3 reads TGTGCCAGCTCTCCCGGACAGGGGGCTTATCAGCCCCAGCATTTT. Full variable domain (remainder filled in from reference TRBV18 and TRBJ1-5): NAGVMQNPRHLVRRRGQEARLRCSPMKGHSHVYWYRQLPEEGLKFMVYLQKENIIDESGMPKERFSAEFPKEGPSILRIQQVVRGDSAAYFCASSPGQGAYQPQHFGDGTRLSIL.

The chain's CDR3 is CSVNRGEQFF. The CDR3 region has the DNA TGCAGCGTTAATCGGGGTGAGCAGTTCTTC. The rearrangement uses TRBV29-1 and TRBJ2-1; the D gene is possibly TRBD2 (5 bases). V lost 5 bases and J lost 9, with 8 bases in between. Germline V gene data show CDR1 as SQVTM and CDR2 as ANQGSEA. CDR3 length: 10 residues.